Each of the 27 T cell receptor beta chains below was sequenced from the same sample in a study of T cells of healthy individuals (dated by TCRdb to about 2018). Library preparation used 5' RACE. TCRdb lists the instrument as Illumina MiSeq. The public sequencing data were trimmed at Q25 with fastp and processed into clonotypes with MiXCR by TCRdb, which kept only in-frame beta chains. Every entry covers one CDR3 protein and lists the most common genes and DNA from its rows. The sample table lists 45,000 to 60,000 distinct CDR3 sequences, roughly 15% of them with a count of one. The ten largest clones represent roughly 16% of the sample. These receptors were taken from a human donor in good health.

The chain is built from TRBV3-1 and TRBJ1-1; the D gene is possibly TRBD1 (6 bases). The CDR3 extends over 15 amino acids. Germline values: CDR1 LGHDT, CDR2 YNNKEL (reference sequence). V was shortened by 4 bases and J by 0 bases, with 12 bases between the two germline ends. CDR3 amino acids: CASSLQGGLNTEAFF. The CDR3 nucleotides read TGTGCCAGCAGCCTCCAAGGGGGTTTGAACACTGAAGCTTTCTTT. The full variable domain, completed using reference TRBV3-1 and TRBJ1-1, is DTAVSQTPKYLVTQMGNDKSIKCEQNLGHDTMYWYKQDSKKFLKIMFSYNNKELIINETVPNRFSPKSPDKAHLNLHINSLELGDSAVYFCASSLQGGLNTEAFFGQGTRLTVV.

This clonotype has ten or more counts. The gene calls are TRBV12-5 and TRBJ2-3; 8 bases fit TRBD2. The germline CDR1 and CDR2 sequences are LGHNT and FRNRAP. The CDR3 totals 16 residues. The trim removed 3 bases at V and 3 bases at J, leaving 8 bases unmatched. CDR3 residues: CASGFHLSGRTDTQYF. The CDR3 nucleotides read TGTGCTAGTGGTTTCCATCTCAGCGGGAGAACAGATACGCAGTATTTT. Supplemented by reference TRBV12-5 and TRBJ2-3, the full variable domain reads DARVTQTPRHKVTEMGQEVTMRCQPILGHNTVFWYRQTMMQGLELLAYFRNRAPLDDSGMPKDRFSAEMPDATLATLKIQPSEPRDSAVYFCASGFHLSGRTDTQYFGPGTRLTVL.

This clonotype turned up a few times. CDR3 bases: TGTGCCTGGAGTGTACAGTCGGTCCGGGGCTACACCTTC. This translates into CAWSVQSVRGYTF. The chain has TRBV30 and TRBJ1-2; no clear D gene. The length of the CDR3 is 13 residues. CDR1 GTSNPN and CDR2 SVGIG come from the germline V gene (reference sequence). The V end lost 0 bases, the J end lost 8 bases, and 13 bases lay between the germline ends.

The V gene is TRBV2, the J gene TRBJ2-7; 9 bases agree with TRBD2. Germline CDR1 reads SNHLY; CDR2 reads FYNNEI. The CDR3 is 15 residues long. V trimming: 3 bases; J trimming: 0 bases; junction bases outside the gene matches: 3. This chain's CDR3 is CASSEAGGSSYEQYF. The CDR3 nucleotides are TGTGCCAGCAGTGAGGCGGGAGGGAGCTCCTACGAGCAGTACTTC.

The chain uses TRBV29-1 and TRBJ1-2; 9 bases are a match to TRBD1. V was pared by 4 bases and J by 3 bases, with 6 bases of the junction left unmatched. The CDR3 has 14 residues. CDR1 and CDR2 from the germline V gene are SQVTM and ANQGSEA. This CDR3 is CSVVRGQGDYGYTF. CDR3 DNA: TGCAGCGTTGTGCGGGGACAGGGCGACTATGGCTACACCTTC.

The rearrangement links TRBV2 to TRBJ2-5; the match to TRBD2 covers 11 bases. There are 15 residues in the CDR3. The V segment lost 5 bases and the J segment 5 bases; nucleotides outside the gene matches: 7. The germline V gene encodes CDR1 SNHLY and CDR2 FYNNEI. CDR3 DNA: TGTGCCAGCAGTCTACTAGCGGGAGTGGAGGAGACCCAGTACTTC. Its translation is CASSLLAGVEETQYF.

J is TRBJ2-5 and V is TRBV20-1; 8 bases match TRBD1. Trimming at V came to 5 bases and at J to 4 bases, leaving 6 bases not matched to a gene. The CDR3 contains 13 residues. Germline-derived CDR1 and CDR2 are DFQATT and SNEGSKA (reference sequence). CDR3 in DNA: TGCAGTGCTCTCAGGGGGCGCGGAGAGACCCAGTACTTC. Its protein product is CSALRGRGETQYF.

This clonotype was seen a few times. This chain links TRBV20-1 with TRBJ1-1; 8 bases are shared with TRBD1. Trimming at V came to 3 bases and at J to 11 bases, leaving 8 bases not matched to a gene. Germline loops: CDR1 DFQATT, CDR2 SNEGSKA (reference sequence). This CDR3 comprises 12 residues. The CDR3 bases are TGCAGTGCTAGGGTTGACAGGGGAGGGGCTTTCTTT. It encodes CSARVDRGGAFF.

The chain has TRBV7-9 and TRBJ1-1; D gene ambiguous. The CDR3 consists of 15 residues. Germline lookup yields CDR1 SEHNR and CDR2 FQNEAQ (reference sequence). The V end lost 5 bases, the J end lost 0 bases, and 13 bases lay between the germline ends. CDR3 sequence reads: CASSPLKAMNTEAFF. The CDR3 coding sequence is TGTGCCAGCAGCCCCCTTAAAGCCATGAACACTGAAGCTTTCTTT.

Worth noting for this clonotype: A much larger clonotype is one base distant, so this may be a read error. The chain has TRBV10-3 and TRBJ1-4, with D uncertain. The V end was cut by 5 bases, the J end by 11 bases, with 15 bases between. This CDR3 has 13 residues. The germline V gene encodes CDR1 ENHRY and CDR2 SYGVKD. The CDR3 DNA sequence: TGTGCCATCAGTCGAGCGGGCAATCCGAAACTGTTTTTT. Its translation is CAISRAGNPKLFF.

The table lists this clonotype with a few counts. The rearrangement uses TRBV9 and TRBJ1-3; TRBD1 matches at 10 bases. CDR3 length equals 16 residues. Germline-derived CDR1 and CDR2 are SGDLS and YYNGEE. V was pared by 4 bases and J by 1 base, with 5 bases of the junction left unmatched. CDR3 in DNA: TGTGCCAGCAGCTGGGGACAGGGGAGTTCTGGAAACACCATATATTTT. Translated: CASSWGQGSSGNTIYF.

This clonotype was observed a handful of times. The chain joins TRBV6-2 or TRBV6-3 to TRBJ2-7; TRBD2 matches 10 bases. This CDR3 has 15 amino acids. CDR1 is MNHEY, CDR2 SVGEGT, per germline. Trimming removed 0 bases from V and 6 bases from J; junction bases left unmatched: 5. The CDR3 DNA is TGTGCCAGCAGTTACTCGAAGTCTAGCGGGGGCGAGCAGTACTTC. It translates to CASSYSKSSGGEQYF.

This clonotype came up many times. This chain uses TRBV7-6 with TRBJ1-2; 9 nucleotides match TRBD1. Germline lookup yields CDR1 SGHVS and CDR2 FNYEAQ. CDR3 length: 14 residues. The V segment lost 4 bases and the J segment 2 bases; nucleotides outside the gene matches: 2. For the CDR3, the DNA is TGTGCCAGCAGCTCGGGGACAGGGAACTATGGCTACACCTTC. Amino acids: CASSSGTGNYGYTF.

This clonotype occurred many times. The rearrangement joins TRBV12-3 or TRBV12-4 to TRBJ2-5; D unresolved. Trimming shortened V by 6 bases and J by 1 base, and 3 bases separated the two germline ends. CDR3 size: 11 residues. The CDR3 DNA reads as TGTGCCAGCAGACTCCAAGAGACCCAGTACTTC. Translation gives CASRLQETQYF.

J is TRBJ2-2 and V is TRBV29-1; TRBD2 matches at 9 bases. The germline CDR1 and CDR2 sequences are SQVTM and ANQGSEA. The CDR3 has 14 residues. V gave up 4 bases and J gave up 4 bases; unmatched junction bases: 4. The CDR3 DNA reads TGCAGCGTTGGCGGGAGGGTCGGCACCGGGGAGCTGTTTTTT. Translating it yields CSVGGRVGTGELFF.

There are many counts of this clonotype. This chain joins TRBV9 and TRBJ1-1; D uncertain. The CDR3 length is 14 residues. V lost 5 bases to trimming and J lost 6 bases, with 17 bases between them. Germline V gene sequence: CDR1 SGDLS, CDR2 YYNGEE. CDR3 protein: CASRSVREHAEAFF. Written as DNA, the CDR3 is TGTGCCAGCAGGTCAGTACGTGAACATGCTGAAGCTTTCTTT.

This clonotype was seen repeatedly, ten times or more. The conserved final phenylalanine or tryptophan is absent from the CDR3, which likely points to a read error. No DNA is shown, since the ends of the CDR3 on it are uncertain; the CDR3 is the one TCRdb lists. The chain combines TRBV7-8 with TRBJ1-3. Including both end residues, the CDR3 is 8 amino acids long. The germline CDR1 and CDR2 sequences are SGHVS and FQNEAQ. The CDR3 spells CASSPPGE.

This rearrangement joins TRBV7-2 to TRBJ2-7; 8 nucleotides match TRBD2. This CDR3 is built from 16 residues. V was clipped by 5 bases and J by 6 bases; unmatched bases: 15. Germline-derived CDR1 and CDR2 are SGHTA and FQGNSA. The CDR3 sequence: CASSPSGGAGESEQYF. Here the CDR3 DNA reads TGTGCCAGCAGCCCGTCGGGGGGGGCGGGAGAGTCCGAGCAGTACTTC.

Points on this clonotype: A read error is possible here, since a much larger clone lies one base away. This chain connects TRBV11-2 to TRBJ2-2, with D possibly matching TRBD1 (6 bases). CDR3 size: 15 residues. Germline V lookup: CDR1 SGHAT, CDR2 FQNNGV. CDR3 region: CAGSLGRGSTGELFF. The CDR3 nucleotides are TGTGCCGGCAGCTTAGGCAGGGGTTCCACCGGGGAGCTGTTTTTT.

Only a few counts were recorded for this clonotype. V usage is TRBV27 and J usage is TRBJ1-2, with D possibly matching TRBD1 (5 bases). Trimming took off 5 bases at V and 8 bases at J, with 18 bases between the two ends. Germline CDR1 reads MNHEY; CDR2 reads SMNVEV (reference sequence). The CDR3 is 14 amino acids. The CDR3 spells CASSPQGPFTGYTF. Here the CDR3 DNA reads TGTGCCAGCAGTCCCCAGGGACCTTTTACGGGCTACACCTTC.

This clonotype was seen a few times. The gene calls are TRBV28 and TRBJ1-2, with D perhaps matching TRBD1 (5 bases). The CDR3 is made up of 12 amino acids. Germline assignment: CDR1 MDHEN and CDR2 SYDVKM. Between the trimmed V and J ends, which lost 5 bases and 5 bases, there was a span of 9 bases. This CDR3 reads CASSVQGYGYTF. The CDR3 DNA is TGTGCCAGCAGTGTCCAGGGATATGGCTACACCTTC.

This clonotype was counted only a few times. The chain links TRBV7-2 to TRBJ1-1; D remains unclear. Germline V lookup: CDR1 SGHTA, CDR2 FQGNSA. The V end lost 2 bases, the J end lost 0 bases, and 13 bases lay between the germline ends. The CDR3 consists of 16 residues. Here the CDR3 DNA reads TGTGCCAGCAGCTTATTCACGAAAACCCTGAACACTGAAGCTTTCTTT. As protein: CASSLFTKTLNTEAFF.

This clonotype was seen more than once but under ten times. The chain is built from TRBV10-3 and TRBJ2-1, with 7 bases matching TRBD1. The J segment lost 0 bases and the V segment lost 5 bases, leaving 1 base of the junction unmatched. The V gene's germline CDR1 is ENHRY and CDR2 SYGVKD. The CDR3 runs 14 residues. In nucleotides, the CDR3 is TGTGCCATCAGTCAGGGGGACTCCTACAATGAGCAGTTCTTC. Its translation is CAISQGDSYNEQFF.

This clonotype was recorded many times. The chain joins TRBV6-4 to TRBJ2-2; TRBD2 matches 11 bases. This CDR3 has 21 amino acids. CDR1 MRHNA and CDR2 SNTAGT come from the germline V gene. The ends lost 4 bases at V and 0 bases at J; junction bases unmatched: 16. CDR3: CASSGYSSGLAGLSNTGELFF. Here the CDR3 DNA reads TGTGCCAGCAGTGGATACTCTTCTGGACTAGCGGGCTTATCGAACACCGGGGAGCTGTTTTTT.

This sequence joins TRBV27 and TRBJ2-5; 8 bases line up with TRBD1. Germline CDR1 is MNHEY and CDR2 is SMNVEV (reference sequence). CDR3 length: 15 residues. The V gene end was trimmed by 5 bases and the J gene end by 3 bases; junction bases not matched to a gene: 8. CDR3 protein: CASSPLGQGEETQYF. CDR3 DNA: TGTGCCAGCAGTCCCCTCGGACAGGGAGAAGAGACCCAGTACTTC.

The chain couples TRBV5-4 to TRBJ1-1; perhaps TRBD1 as D (6 bases). V was trimmed by 0 bases and J by 4 bases, leaving 13 bases between them. This CDR3 spans 15 amino acids. CDR1 is SGHNT and CDR2 is YYREEE in the germline V gene (reference sequence). In DNA form, the CDR3 reads TGTGCCAGCAGCTTGGGGGGGGCGCGGGGCACTGAAGCTTTCTTT. Translation: CASSLGGARGTEAFF.

This clonotype came up many times. The rearrangement uses TRBV27 and TRBJ1-2; weak D call: TRBD1 (5 bases). The ends were cut back, 3 bases at V and 2 bases at J, with 7 bases in the middle. The V gene's germline CDR1 is MNHEY and CDR2 SMNVEV (reference sequence). The length of the CDR3 is 13 residues. In DNA form, the CDR3 reads TGTGCCAGCAGTTTTTCAGGGAACTATGGCTACACCTTC. This translates into CASSFSGNYGYTF.